This T cell receptor beta chain was sequenced for a study of T cell changes during pregnancy in multiple sclerosis. This CDR3 spans 14 amino acids. Germline V CDR1 and CDR2: MNHEY, SMNVEV (reference sequence). Trimming left V 5 bases short and J 6 bases short, with 14 bases between. Some clones are missing from TCRdb's copy, which holds only in-frame ones; the method was immunoSEQ multiplex PCR. In the table there are around 62,000 clones, 90% of which are singletons. Sample: peripheral blood, taken in the third trimester of pregnancy. The chain recombines TRBV27 with TRBJ2-1; D may be TRBD2 (5 bases). This clonotype originated in a female donor with multiple sclerosis, enrolled in a pregnancy study. CDR3 nucleotides: TGTGCCAGCAGTCCGGGATCGCAACTCAATGAGCAGTTCTTC. The encoded protein is CASSPGSQLNEQFF.